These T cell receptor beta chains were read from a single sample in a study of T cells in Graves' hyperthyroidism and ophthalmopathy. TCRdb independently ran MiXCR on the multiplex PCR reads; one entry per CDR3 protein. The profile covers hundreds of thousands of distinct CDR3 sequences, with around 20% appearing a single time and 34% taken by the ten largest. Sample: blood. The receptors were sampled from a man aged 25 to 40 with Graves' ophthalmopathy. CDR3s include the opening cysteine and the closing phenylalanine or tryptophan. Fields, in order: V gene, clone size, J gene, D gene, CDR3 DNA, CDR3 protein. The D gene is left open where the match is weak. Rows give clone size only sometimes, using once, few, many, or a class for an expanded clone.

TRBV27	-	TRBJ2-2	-	TGTGCCAGCAGTCCCTATGGGGGCACCGGGGAGCTGTTTTTT	CASSPYGGTGELFF
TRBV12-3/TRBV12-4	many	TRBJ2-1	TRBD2	TGTGCCAGCAGCCCCTTAGCGGGCGGGACCTACAATGAGCAGTTCTTC	CASSPLAGGTYNEQFF
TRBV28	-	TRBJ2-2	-	TGTGCCAGCGTACCAGGGACCGGGGAGCTGTTTTTT	CASVPGTGELFF
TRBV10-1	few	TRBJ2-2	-	TGCGCCAGCAGTACCACCACCACCGGGGAGCTGTTTTTT	CASSTTTTGELFF
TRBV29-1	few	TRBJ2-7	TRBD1	TGCAGCGGGTGGACAGGGGACGAGCAGTACTTC	CSGWTGDEQYF
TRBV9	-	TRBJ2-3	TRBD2	TGTGCCAGCAGCGTAGCGCTAGCGGGGGCTCAGTATTTT	CASSVALAGAQYF
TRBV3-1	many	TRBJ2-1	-	TGTGCCAGCAGCCGTAAGGGGAGCTCCTACAATGAGCAGTTCTTC	CASSRKGSSYNEQFF
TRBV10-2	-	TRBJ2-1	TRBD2	TGCGCCAGCAGCTGGACTAGCGTCGACAATGAGCAGTTCTTC	CASSWTSVDNEQFF
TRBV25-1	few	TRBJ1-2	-	TGTGCCAGCTCAAGTGTGGGGAAAAACTATGGCTACACCTTC	CASSSVGKNYGYTF
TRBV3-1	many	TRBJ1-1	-	TGTGCCAGCAGCCAGGAGAACACTGAAGCTTTCTTT	CASSQENTEAFF
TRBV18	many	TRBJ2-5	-	TGTGCCAGCTCACCGAACAGCGAACAAGAGACCCAGTACTTC	CASSPNSEQETQYF
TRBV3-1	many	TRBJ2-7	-	TGTGCCAGCAGCCAAACGACGCATTCTTCCTACGAGCAGTACTTC	CASSQTTHSSYEQYF
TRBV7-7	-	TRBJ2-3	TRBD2	TGTGCTAGCAGCTTATCCCCGGGAGGGCTCCTTGATACGCAGTATTTT	CASSLSPGGLLDTQYF
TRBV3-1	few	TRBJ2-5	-	TGTGCCAGCAGCCAATTGGGACAGACCCAGTACTTC	CASSQLGQTQYF
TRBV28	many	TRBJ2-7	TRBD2	TGTGCCAGCAGTTTATCCCGCCCCTTACTAGCGGGAACTACCTACGAGCAGTACTTC	CASSLSRPLLAGTTYEQYF
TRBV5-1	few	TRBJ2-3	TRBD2	TGCGCCAGCAGCTTCGCGGGGGAGGGCACAGATACGCAGTATTTT	CASSFAGEGTDTQYF
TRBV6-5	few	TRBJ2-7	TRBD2	TGTGCCAGCAGTTATCCGGACTCTGCGGGAGGGCTCGAGCAGTACTTC	CASSYPDSAGGLEQYF
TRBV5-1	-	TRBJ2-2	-	TGCGCCAGCAGCCAAACCGACAGATACACCGGGGAGCTGTTTTTT	CASSQTDRYTGELFF
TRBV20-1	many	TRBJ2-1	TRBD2	TGCAGTGCTCCTCAAGCGGGAGGGCCCAATGAGCAGTTCTTC	CSAPQAGGPNEQFF
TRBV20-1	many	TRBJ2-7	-	TGCAGTGCAACCGAACCAAGCGGAGAGCAGTACTTC	CSATEPSGEQYF
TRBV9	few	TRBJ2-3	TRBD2	TGTGCCAGCAGCGGGACTAGCGGGAAAGGCAGCACAGATACGCAGTATTTT	CASSGTSGKGSTDTQYF
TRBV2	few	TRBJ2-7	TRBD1	TGTGCCAGCAGTTCAGGACAGGCCCTTATCGACGAGCAGTACTTC	CASSSGQALIDEQYF
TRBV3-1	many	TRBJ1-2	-	TGTGCCAGCAGCCAAGATGGGGGACATTATGGCTACACCTTC	CASSQDGGHYGYTF
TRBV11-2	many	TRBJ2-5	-	TGTGCCAGCAGCCAGTCCCCCCAGTCCCTACAAGAGACCCAGTACTTC	CASSQSPQSLQETQYF
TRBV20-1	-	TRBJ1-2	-	TGCAGTGCTAGAGATACCCAGAACTATGGCTACACCTTC	CSARDTQNYGYTF
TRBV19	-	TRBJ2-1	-	TGTGCCAGTAGTATATACGGGCCGGGATACAATGAGCAGTTCTTC	CASSIYGPGYNEQFF
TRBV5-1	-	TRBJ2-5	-	TGCGCCAGCAGGCAGGAGGGAGAGACCCAGTACTTC	CASRQEGETQYF
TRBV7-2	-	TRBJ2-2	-	TGTGCCAGCAGCCCCTCATCGGGAGTAGGCGGGGAGCTGTTTTTT	CASSPSSGVGGELFF
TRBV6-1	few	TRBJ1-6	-	TGTGCCAGCAGTTATGCAGTTAGGGGCCTTAATTCACCCCTCCACTTT	CASSYAVRGLNSPLHF
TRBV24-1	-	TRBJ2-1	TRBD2	TGTGCCACCAGTGACCCCGGGAGGGCCTCCTACAATGAGCAGTTCTTC	CATSDPGRASYNEQFF
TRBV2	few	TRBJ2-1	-	TGTGCCAGCAGTGAGTTCGGTGAGCAGTTCTTC	CASSEFGEQFF
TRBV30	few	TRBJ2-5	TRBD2	TGTGCCTGGAGACCCGGACTAGCGGAACAAGAGACCCAGTACTTC	CAWRPGLAEQETQYF
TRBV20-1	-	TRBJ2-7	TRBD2	TGCAGTGCTAGAGAGGGACTAAGCACCTACGAGCAGTACTTC	CSAREGLSTYEQYF
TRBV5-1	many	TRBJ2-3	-	TGCGCCAGCAGCTTGGAGGTTGGGAGCACAGATACGCAGTATTTT	CASSLEVGSTDTQYF
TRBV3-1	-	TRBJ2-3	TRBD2	TGTGCCAGCAGCCAAGGGGGAACCATCGGACTAGCGGGAGTGGATACGCAGTATTTT	CASSQGGTIGLAGVDTQYF
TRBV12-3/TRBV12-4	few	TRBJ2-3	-	TGTGCCAGCAGTTTAGAGGGGGGGGGGGAGACGGCAGATACGCAGTATTTT	CASSLEGGGETADTQYF
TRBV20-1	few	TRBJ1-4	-	TGCAGTGCTAGAGGACAGATGGGACTAAAACTGTTTTTT	CSARGQMGLKLFF
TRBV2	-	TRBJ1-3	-	TGTGCCAGCAATGTGGACGGCTCTGGAAACACCATATATTTT	CASNVDGSGNTIYF
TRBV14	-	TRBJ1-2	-	TGTGCCAGCAGCCAAGAGCAAGGCGGCTACACCTTC	CASSQEQGGYTF
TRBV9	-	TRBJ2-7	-	TGTGCCAGCAGCCCGTCAATTGCGGGTGGGGAGGAGCAGTACTTC	CASSPSIAGGEEQYF
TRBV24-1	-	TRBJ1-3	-	TGTGCCACCAGTGATTACGGAAACACCATATATTTT	CATSDYGNTIYF
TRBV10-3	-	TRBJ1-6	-	TGTGCCATCAGTGGACGGATGAATTCACCCCTCCACTTT	CAISGRMNSPLHF
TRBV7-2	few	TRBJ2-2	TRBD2	TGTGCCAGCAGCTTTAGCGGGAGGGCCGTCGTGGCGAACACCGGGGAGCTGTTTTTT	CASSFSGRAVVANTGELFF
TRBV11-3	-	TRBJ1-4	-	TGTGCCAGCAGCGAGACTACAGGTCCTAATGAAAAACTGTTTTTT	CASSETTGPNEKLFF
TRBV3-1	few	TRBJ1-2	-	TGTGCCAGCAGCCCGGAATGGGGACACTCTAACTATGGCTACACCTTC	CASSPEWGHSNYGYTF
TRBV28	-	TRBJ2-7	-	TGTGCCAGCAGTTCCCCCAATCGTCTCTACGAGCAGTACTTC	CASSSPNRLYEQYF